This entry features one T cell receptor beta chain sequence. Antigen specificity is unknown. The CDR3 is 15 residues long. The germline CDR1 and CDR2 sequences are MDHEN and SYDVKM. V shed 5 bases and J 4 bases; nucleotides not matched to a gene: 10. The data stem from a study of vaccination and CD4 T cells after COVID-19. Treatment in this sample: roughly 10-day PBMC culture with coronavirus spike peptide pools or control peptides (ViraFEST assay). The Oncomine TCR Beta short-read assay was applied to DNA of cultured CD4+ T cells. TCRdb re-called the PCR reads with MiXCR, one entry per CDR3 protein. The sample comprises 10,000 or so distinct CDR3 sequences, around 60% of which are singletons, and approximately 8.3% rests with the top ten.

The V and J genes are TRBV28 and TRBJ1-1; TRBD1 agrees at 7 bases. The source of this sequence is a human donor who had recovered from COVID-19. The sample comprised CD4+ T cells from blood, cultured in vitro. The CDR3 nucleotides read TGTGCCAGCAGTCCCCACCCGGGACAGAGCACTGAAGCTTTCTTT. It encodes CASSPHPGQSTEAFF. Together with reference TRBV28 and TRBJ1-1, the CDR3 gives the full variable domain: DVKVTQSSRYLVKRTGEKVFLECVQDMDHENMFWYRQDPGLGLRLIYFSYDVKMKEKGDIPEGYSVSREKKERFSLILESASTNQTSMYLCASSPHPGQSTEAFFGQGTRLTVV.